This T cell receptor beta chain is drawn from a study of siplizumab effects on memory and regulatory T cells. CDR1 KGHSH and CDR2 LQKENI come from the germline V gene. The CDR3 runs 13 residues. V gave up 3 bases and J gave up 5 bases; unmatched junction bases: 1. Sequencing used immunoSEQ multiplex PCR; TCRdb keeps in-frame clones, though not all of them. The table has more than 85,000 clones, more than 85% seen once. In its sample, this clone was seen a few times. As yet, its antigen is unknown. Study-wide points: Siplizumab produced a significant reduction in alloreactive sequences that were traceable to unstimulated CD4+ memory cells.

The chain employs TRBV18 and TRBJ2-5, with 9 bases identical to TRBD1. The receptor's source is a human donor in good health. Sequencing used CD4+ T cells sorted from blood. The CDR3: CASSPTGGETQYF. In DNA, the CDR3 is TGTGCCAGCTCACCGACAGGGGGGGAGACCCAGTACTTC.